These T cell receptor beta chains were read from a single sample in a study of blood T cell repertoires in COVID-19. Assay: immunoSEQ multiplex PCR; the TCRdb copy retains only in-frame clones and omits some. The table lists approximately 270,000 clones, approximately 85% of them singletons. Input material: peripheral blood. These receptors came from a woman in her seventies with acute or convalescent COVID-19. Both conserved end residues are part of each CDR3. Each record gives: clone size, V gene, D gene, J gene, CDR3 DNA, CDR3 protein. A D gene is named only where the DNA matches it firmly. A row's size may be missing; if present it is once, few, many or a size class.

>NA|TRBV2|NA|TRBJ1-4
TGTGCCAGCCGGGAGCAGGACAAAAATAATGAAAAACTGTTTTTT
CASREQDKNNEKLFF
>NA|TRBV3-1/TRBV3-2|NA|TRBJ1-6
TGTGCCAGCAGCCAAGCCCAGGCCGGCTCACCCCTCCACTTT
CASSQAQAGSPLHF
>NA|TRBV5-1|TRBD1|TRBJ1-2
TGCGCCAGCAGCTTGGTAGGGACAGAGGGGTATGGCTACACCTTC
CASSLVGTEGYGYTF
>once|TRBV21-1|NA|TRBJ1-2
TGTGCCAGCGGGAGGGTCAGGGCCTTACGTGGCTACACCTTC
CASGRVRALRGYTF
>NA|TRBV6-2/TRBV6-3|NA|TRBJ1-5
TGTGCCAGCAGTTACAGGGAGCCGGGTAGTCAGCCCCAGCATTTT
CASSYREPGSQPQHF
>NA|TRBV6-1|NA|TRBJ2-1
TGTGCCAGCGGAGGGACGGGCAGAAATGAGCAGTTCTTC
CASGGTGRNEQFF
>NA|TRBV15|NA|TRBJ1-2
TGTGCCACCAGCAGAGATCTGGGCAGGGTCTATGGCTACACCTTC
CATSRDLGRVYGYTF
>NA|TRBV10-3|TRBD1|TRBJ1-5
TGTGCCATCAGTGAGTCGGACAGGGGATATCAGCCCCAGCATTTT
CAISESDRGYQPQHF
>NA|TRBV4-1|TRBD2|TRBJ2-5
TGCGCCAGCAGCAAGGCCCCTATTAGCGGGGCCCAAGAGACCCAGTACTTC
CASSKAPISGAQETQYF
>few|TRBV29-1|TRBD1|TRBJ1-5
TGCAGCGTTGGACCGGGACAGGGGAAGAGGCAGCCCCAGCATTTT
CSVGPGQGKRQPQHF
>few|TRBV7-9|NA|TRBJ2-7
TGTGCCAGCAGCTCAAACTACTACGGATCCTACGAGCAGTACTTC
CASSSNYYGSYEQYF
>NA|TRBV24-1|NA|TRBJ2-6
TGTGCCACCAGTGGCCAGGGTGAATCTGGGGCCAACGTCCTGACTTTC
CATSGQGESGANVLTF
>few|TRBV10-3|TRBD2|TRBJ2-5
TGTGCCATCAGTGAGTCGACGGGAGGAGAGACCCAGTACTTC
CAISESTGGETQYF
>NA|TRBV5-1|TRBD1|TRBJ1-1
TGCGCCAGCAGCTTATCAGGACAGGGGAGGTGGTCGACGACTGAAGCTTTCTTT
CASSLSGQGRWSTTEAFF
>NA|TRBV3-1/TRBV3-2|TRBD2|TRBJ2-1
TGTGCCAGCAGCCAAGGTAGCGGGGGGGCCGCCCCGTTCTTC
CASSQGSGGAAPFF
>NA|TRBV7-8|NA|TRBJ2-2
TGTGCCAGCAGCTTACTCCAGGGGACCGGGGAGCTGTTTTTT
CASSLLQGTGELFF
>NA|TRBV19|TRBD1|TRBJ2-5
TGTGCCAGTAGTCCAGGACAGGGGAGTTCGCAAGAGACCCAGTACTTC
CASSPGQGSSQETQYF
>NA|TRBV10-1|TRBD1|TRBJ2-2
TGCGCCAGCAGACGCGACAGGGCCACCGGGGAGCTGTTTTTT
CASRRDRATGELFF
>NA|TRBV3-1/TRBV3-2|NA|TRBJ1-6
TGTGCCAGCAGCACAGGGCCCTATAATTCACCCCTCCACTTT
CASSTGPYNSPLHF
>NA|TRBV20-1|TRBD1|TRBJ2-7
TGCAGTGCTAGTGGGCAGGGGGCCTACGAGCAGTACTTC
CSASGQGAYEQYF
>NA|TRBV7-2|NA|TRBJ2-2
TGTGCCAGCAGCCCAATGGGTTGGCGGCCGAACACCGGGGAGCTGTTTTTT
CASSPMGWRPNTGELFF
>NA|TRBV10-3|NA|TRBJ2-7
TGTGCCATCAGGCTAACAGATTCCTACGAGCAGTACTTC
CAIRLTDSYEQYF
>NA|TRBV21-1|NA|TRBJ2-1
TGTGCCAGCAGCAAAACTCCCCCACCCGCGGGGGGGAAGAATGAGCAGTTCTTC
CASSKTPPPAGGKNEQFF
>NA|TRBV12-3/TRBV12-4|NA|TRBJ2-2
TGTGCCAGCAGAGCGACAGTGGCCGGGGAGCTGTTTTTT
CASRATVAGELFF
>NA|TRBV27|TRBD1|TRBJ2-7
TGTGCCAGCAGTTTAACGTGGTCGAGACAGGGCCTATACGAGCAGTACTTC
CASSLTWSRQGLYEQYF
>NA|TRBV18|NA|TRBJ1-1
TGTGCCAGCTCACCCTCGAGGGACACTGAAGCTTTCTTT
CASSPSRDTEAFF
>NA|TRBV6-5|TRBD1|TRBJ1-5
TGTGCCAGCATAGCGACAGGGAGGAGCGACCAGCCCCAGCATTTT
CASIATGRSDQPQHF
>once|TRBV7-2|NA|TRBJ2-1
TGTGCCAGCAGCTCCTCTCGGGGCTCCTACAATGAGCAGTTCTTC
CASSSSRGSYNEQFF
>NA|TRBV19|NA|TRBJ2-7
TGTGCCAGTAGTATTCGGGGACCTACAGGGTTGGTCCACGAGCAGTACTTC
CASSIRGPTGLVHEQYF
>NA|TRBV5-1|NA|TRBJ2-7
TGCGCCAGCAGCTTGGGGACAGCCCCCGAGCAGTACTTC
CASSLGTAPEQYF
>few|TRBV18|TRBD2|TRBJ2-3
TGTGCCAGCTCACCATATACGGGGGGGCAAACAGATACGCAGTATTTT
CASSPYTGGQTDTQYF
>NA|TRBV7-9|TRBD2|TRBJ2-1
TGTGCCAGCAGCTCCCCCGGGACTATCAATGAGCAGTTCTTC
CASSSPGTINEQFF
>NA|TRBV5-1|NA|TRBJ2-7
TGCGCCAGCGCATCAGGCCCTCCCTACGAGCAGTACTTC
CASASGPPYEQYF
>NA|TRBV25-1|NA|TRBJ2-4
TGTGCCAGCAGTGAATGGCAGGGGGGCAAAAACATTCAGTACTTC
CASSEWQGGKNIQYF
>NA|TRBV9|NA|TRBJ1-2
TGTGCCAGCAGCGTAGCAGGGGTTTTTGGTGGCTACACCTTC
CASSVAGVFGGYTF
>NA|TRBV18|TRBD1|TRBJ1-5
TGTGCCAGCTCAATGGGGCTGGGACAGGACCATCAGCCCCAGCATTTT
CASSMGLGQDHQPQHF
>once|TRBV7-8|NA|TRBJ2-7
TGTGCCAGCAGCTTAGCCCGGGGGTTCGCCGGCGAGCAGTACTTC
CASSLARGFAGEQYF
>NA|TRBV28|NA|TRBJ1-1
TGTGCTTCAAAACTCAGGCAGGATAACACTGAAGCTTTCTTT
CASKLRQDNTEAFF
>NA|TRBV27|TRBD1|TRBJ2-5
TGTGCCAGCAGTGCCGACAGGGGGAGGGAGACCCAGTACTTC
CASSADRGRETQYF